This T cell receptor (beta chain) comes out of a study of shared clonotypes between healthy human individuals. Per the germline V gene, CDR1 is LGHNA and CDR2 is YSLEER. Trimming shortened V by 1 base and J by 7 bases, and 14 bases separated the two germline ends. The CDR3 spans 15 residues. At a deep level, the assay was run. Produced via immunoSEQ multiplex PCR; TCRdb's table is partial and in-frame only. The sample has millions of clones; approximately 94% are singletons. CD45RO-negative, CCR7-positively selected cells formed the naive CD8 fraction, excluding terminally differentiated effector memory CD45RA+ cells.

The chain uses TRBV4-3 and TRBJ2-1; D gene unclear. The receptor's source is a young man in good health. Some clones in this sample may be carry-over from other donors' samples. The sequencing sample was made of naive CD8+ T cells from PBMCs. CDR3 amino acids: CASSQVTLRGNEQFF. In DNA form, the CDR3 reads TGCGCCAGCAGCCAAGTTACCCTGAGAGGAAATGAGCAGTTCTTC.